A single sample gave rise to the 32 T cell receptor beta chains below, sequenced in a study of blood T cells in healthy people across ages. The second PCR ran roughly 6 to 12 cycles with a sample-barcoded 5' primer and J-beta primers. TCRdb independently ran MiXCR on the 5' RACE reads; one entry per CDR3 protein. Seen here are 660,000 or so distinct CDR3 sequences, about 53% observed once, and the top ten hold over 30%. The sample comprised blood. Source of these receptors: a man between 60 and 70 years old in good health.

The count of this clonotype is one. The gene calls are TRBV2 and TRBJ1-5, with a tentative D call TRBD1 (6 bases). The CDR3 is 13 amino acids. Trimming cost V 8 bases and J 5 bases, with 13 bases left between them. Germline CDR1 is SNHLY and CDR2 is FYNNEI. The CDR3 DNA is TGTGCCAGCGACAGGACAGCCTATCAGCCCCAGCATTTT. This encodes CASDRTAYQPQHF.

The CDR3 sequence is CASSESGRGAGGYTF. CDR3 DNA sequence: TGTGCCAGCAGTGAATCGGGGAGGGGGGCAGGAGGCTACACCTTC. The rearrangement uses TRBV6-1 and TRBJ1-2; tentative D call: TRBD1 (6 bases). The V gene lost 2 bases and the J gene lost 8 bases, with 18 bases spanning the gap. CDR1 and CDR2 (germline): MNHNS, SASEGT. The CDR3 totals 15 residues.

This clonotype was seen many times. The J gene is TRBJ1-2, the V gene TRBV2; no clear D. V gave up 6 bases and J gave up 2 bases, with 4 bases separating them. From germline, CDR1 is SNHLY and CDR2 FYNNEI. The CDR3 totals 11 residues. The DNA of the CDR3 is TGTGCCAGCAGCCCAAACTATGGCTACACCTTC. Its protein is CASSPNYGYTF.

The rearrangement links TRBV2 to TRBJ2-6, with a weak D call TRBD1 (6 bases). The V end lost 6 bases, the J end lost 14 bases, and 8 bases lay between the germline ends. The germline V gene has CDR1 SNHLY and CDR2 FYNNEI. The CDR3 loop spans 10 amino acids. The CDR3 DNA reads TGTGCCAGCAGACAGGGAATCCTGACTTTC. Its protein product is CASRQGILTF.

This chain uses TRBV20-1 with TRBJ2-6; TRBD1 aligns across 8 bases. Germline loops: CDR1 DFQATT, CDR2 SNEGSKA (reference sequence). The junction had 6 bases not matched to a gene; V was cut back by 5 bases and J by 0 bases. CDR3 size: 16 residues. The CDR3 protein is CSASQGVSSGANVLTF. Written as DNA, the CDR3 is TGCAGTGCTTCACAGGGGGTTAGCTCTGGGGCCAACGTCCTGACTTTC.

This clonotype has ten or more counts. V usage is TRBV29-1 and J usage is TRBJ2-1; tentatively, D is TRBD2 (5 bases). The germline V gene has CDR1 SQVTM and CDR2 ANQGSEA. This CDR3 contains 11 residues. The ends were cut back, 3 bases at V and 11 bases at J, with 11 bases in the middle. The CDR3 DNA is TGCAGCGTTGATCTAGCTAGCCAGCAGTTCTTC. It translates to CSVDLASQQFF.

The CDR3 coding sequence is TGCAGTGCTAGAGATTGGGGGGCGTTCCAAGAGACCCAGTACTTC. Its translation: CSARDWGAFQETQYF. The chain employs TRBV20-1 and TRBJ2-5; TRBD1 or TRBD2 may be the D gene (6 bases each). CDR1 is DFQATT and CDR2 is SNEGSKA in the germline V gene (reference sequence). V was shortened by 0 bases and J by 1 base, with 12 bases between the two germline ends. The CDR3 is 15 amino acids.

This clonotype came up a few times. V is TRBV6-6 and J is TRBJ2-5; D remains unclear. This CDR3 has 14 residues. CDR1 MNHNY and CDR2 SVGAGI come from the germline V gene (reference sequence). V lost 2 bases, J lost 4 bases, and 11 bases lay in between. The CDR3: CASSYPPERETQYF. CDR3 nucleotides: TGTGCCAGCAGTTACCCACCCGAGAGAGAGACCCAGTACTTC.

A few counts support this clonotype. The chain employs TRBV6-6 and TRBJ2-1; D perhaps matches TRBD1 (5 bases). Trimming took 6 bases from V and 0 from J, leaving 15 bases between them. The length of the CDR3 is 16 residues. Germline V CDR1 and CDR2: MNHNY, SVGAGI (reference sequence). The chain's CDR3 is CASSLQASSSYNEQFF. CDR3 nucleotides: TGTGCCAGCAGCCTACAGGCATCTAGCTCCTACAATGAGCAGTTCTTC.

This clonotype was observed a single time. V gene TRBV29-1 combines with J gene TRBJ1-4; 7 positions agree with TRBD1. This CDR3 has 16 residues. Germline CDR1 and CDR2: SQVTM and ANQGSEA. V dropped 5 bases and J dropped 0; count of bases not matched to a gene: 9. In DNA form, the CDR3 reads TGCAGCGTTTCTATTAGGGACAGCGCAACTAATGAAAAACTGTTTTTT. Residues: CSVSIRDSATNEKLFF.

The chain combines TRBV9 with TRBJ2-1, with 8 bases identical to TRBD2. The J segment lost 3 bases and the V segment lost 3 bases, leaving 5 bases of the junction unmatched. The germline CDR1 and CDR2 sequences are SGDLS and YYNGEE. CDR3 length equals 15 residues. Here the CDR3 reads CASSGAGDFYNEQFF. CDR3 nucleotides: TGTGCCAGCAGCGGAGCGGGGGACTTCTACAATGAGCAGTTCTTC.

The genes are TRBV28 and TRBJ2-5, with D possibly called TRBD1 or TRBD2 (5 bases each). This CDR3 has 12 residues. In germline, CDR1 is MDHEN, CDR2 SYDVKM. V dropped 10 bases and J dropped 5 bases, with 14 bases sitting between them. In DNA, the CDR3 is TGTGCCAACACGGGGCGTGGGGAGACCCAGTACTTC. Translating gives CANTGRGETQYF.

This clonotype was counted only a few times. The chain joins TRBV5-5 to TRBJ1-2, with D uncertain. The CDR3 covers 13 residues. V dropped 5 bases and J dropped 5 bases, with 13 bases sitting between them. Germline V gives CDR1 SGHKS, CDR2 YYEKEE (reference sequence). CDR3 in amino acids: CASRSTAGYGYTF. Written as DNA, the CDR3 is TGTGCCAGCAGATCTACCGCGGGGTATGGCTACACCTTC. The whole variable domain, remainder taken from reference TRBV5-5 and TRBJ1-2, is DAGVTQSPTHLIKTRGQQVTLRCSPISGHKSVSWYQQVLGQGPQFIFQYYEKEERGRGNFPDRFSARQFPNYSSELNVNALLLGDSALYLCASRSTAGYGYTFGSGTRLTVV.

DNA for the CDR3: TGTGCCAGCAGTACGGGAACAGGGGGAAACTATGGCTACACCTTC. It codes for CASSTGTGGNYGYTF. The chain joins TRBV6-6 to TRBJ1-2; 8 bases are a match to TRBD1. With 5 bases clipped from V and 2 bases from J, the junction kept 7 bases outside the gene matches. There are 15 residues in the CDR3. Germline CDR1 MNHNY, CDR2 SVGAGI (reference sequence).

This clonotype occurred many times. The chain uses TRBV7-2 and TRBJ2-5; 15 bases agree with TRBD2. The J segment lost 5 bases and the V segment lost 1 base, leaving 5 bases of the junction unmatched. Looked up from germline, CDR1 is SGHTA and CDR2 is FQGNSA. This CDR3 is built from 17 residues. In DNA, the CDR3 is TGTGCCAGCAGCTTAGAGGGACTAGCGGGGGGCATGGAGACCCAGTACTTC. Its translation: CASSLEGLAGGMETQYF.

V gene TRBV6-5 combines with J gene TRBJ2-3; TRBD2 agrees at 10 bases. V dropped 2 bases and J dropped 6; count of bases not matched to a gene: 8. Germline loops: CDR1 MNHEY, CDR2 SVGAGI. The CDR3 is 16 amino acids. DNA of the CDR3: TGTGCCAGCAGTTACGGGTTAGCGGGGGGCGGGGATACGCAGTATTTT. Its translation: CASSYGLAGGGDTQYF.

The J gene is TRBJ2-5, the V gene TRBV3-1; 8 nucleotides match TRBD2. Germline CDR1 is LGHDT and CDR2 is YNNKEL (reference sequence). V lost 2 bases and J lost 3; bases outside the gene matches: 2. The CDR3 runs 14 residues. Here the CDR3 reads CASSQKGLEETQYF. In DNA, the CDR3 is TGTGCCAGCAGCCAAAAGGGACTAGAAGAGACCCAGTACTTC.

A single count supports this clonotype. The chain combines TRBV20-1 with TRBJ2-3; perhaps TRBD2 as D (5 bases). The CDR3 contains 13 residues. V was trimmed by 3 bases and J by 5 bases, leaving 12 bases between them. From germline, CDR1 is DFQATT and CDR2 SNEGSKA (reference sequence). The CDR3 is CSARRVAGDTQYF. CDR3 sequence (DNA): TGCAGTGCTAGGCGGGTAGCCGGAGATACGCAGTATTTT.

This clonotype was seen only a few times. The chain recombines TRBV7-2 with TRBJ2-1, with 10 bases fitting TRBD1. Germline CDR1 reads SGHTA; CDR2 reads FQGNSA. V shed 4 bases and J 8 bases; nucleotides not matched to a gene: 5. This CDR3 comprises 14 residues. CDR3 residues: CASSYGTGVDEQFF. The CDR3 region has the DNA TGTGCCAGCAGCTACGGGACAGGGGTTGATGAGCAGTTCTTC.

CDR3 DNA: TGCGCCAGCAGTGCCGCTGGGACTAGCCACTTGGGGGAGACCCAGTACTTC. Its protein is CASSAAGTSHLGETQYF. The chain recombines TRBV10-2 with TRBJ2-5; TRBD2 agrees at 9 bases. Germline-derived CDR1 and CDR2 are WSHSY and SAAADI. This CDR3 is built from 17 residues. After removal of 4 bases from V and 5 bases from J, the junction contained 14 bases not matched to a gene.

This clonotype was seen ten or more times. This chain joins TRBV10-3 and TRBJ2-1; TRBD2 aligns across 9 bases. Germline CDR1 and CDR2: ENHRY and SYGVKD. This CDR3 has 16 amino acids. Unmatched junction bases numbered 3, after V lost 3 bases and J lost 0 bases. CDR3 sequence reads: CAISDASGVSYNEQFF. DNA for the CDR3: TGTGCCATCAGTGACGCTAGCGGGGTCTCCTACAATGAGCAGTTCTTC.

This clonotype was detected only a few times. This chain links TRBV21-1 with TRBJ2-7. TRBV21-1 is a pseudogene segment. The CDR3 runs to 13 residues. The CDR3 here is CASTTGSPYEQYF. The DNA for the CDR3 is TGTGCCAGCACCACAGGGTCACCCTACGAGCAGTACTTC.

The chain carries TRBV20-1 and TRBJ2-5; TRBD1 agrees at 8 bases. V lost 5 bases to trimming and J lost 2 bases; unmatched junction nucleotides: 4. Germline loops: CDR1 DFQATT, CDR2 SNEGSKA (reference sequence). CDR3 length equals 13 residues. DNA of the CDR3: TGCAGTGCTGTACAGGGGGAACAAGAGACCCAGTACTTC. This gives the protein CSAVQGEQETQYF.

Many counts were recorded for this clonotype. The gene calls are TRBV5-1 and TRBJ2-6; 7 bases agree with TRBD1. The CDR3 has 18 amino acids. Germline CDR1 reads SGHRS; CDR2 reads YFSETQ. Trimming took 7 bases from V and 0 from J; bases not matched to a gene: 13. CDR3 DNA: TGCGCCAGCGGGGGCCGGGACAGTTCTTCCTCTGGGGCCAACGTCCTGACTTTC. It encodes CASGGRDSSSSGANVLTF.

This clonotype was seen many times. The chain couples TRBV9 to TRBJ2-7; 8 nucleotides align to TRBD1. Germline V gene sequence: CDR1 SGDLS, CDR2 YYNGEE. CDR3 size: 15 residues. V lost 2 bases to trimming and J lost 3 bases; unmatched junction nucleotides: 7. CDR3 sequence: CASSVDRGRFYEQYF. CDR3 nucleotides: TGTGCCAGCAGCGTCGACAGGGGACGCTTCTACGAGCAGTACTTC. The variable domain in full, with the rest retrieved from reference TRBV9 and TRBJ2-7, is DSGVTQTPKHLITATGQRVTLRCSPRSGDLSVYWYQQSLDQGLQFLIQYYNGEERAKGNILERFSAQQFPDLHSELNLSSLELGDSALYFCASSVDRGRFYEQYFGPGTRLTVT.

A word on this clonotype: At one end, the junction sequence differs from germline, possibly due to a read error. The chain has TRBV25-1 and TRBJ2-5, with D possibly being TRBD1 (5 bases). This CDR3 contains 13 residues. Germline CDR1 reads MGHDK; CDR2 reads SYGVNS. The CDR3 coding sequence is TGTGCCAGCCAGGGCAGTCCCCAAGAGACCCGGTACTTC. Residues: CASQGSPQETRYF.

The gene calls are TRBV12-3 or TRBV12-4 and TRBJ2-6; D possibly corresponds to TRBD2 (6 bases). Trimming took off 6 bases at V and 4 bases at J, with 19 bases between the two ends. The CDR3 contains 17 residues. Here the CDR3 DNA reads TGTGCCAGCAGCCACCGCAAGGGCGGGGCAGGGGCCAACGTCCTGACTTTC. Protein: CASSHRKGGAGANVLTF.

The rearrangement uses TRBV10-3 and TRBJ2-7; 8 bases align to TRBD1. Germline V lookup: CDR1 ENHRY, CDR2 SYGVKD. The CDR3 length is 14 residues. The trim removed 4 bases at V and 2 bases at J, leaving 4 bases unmatched. CDR3 DNA sequence: TGTGCCATCAGTGCCGGGACAGGACCCTACGAGCAGTACTTC. Encoded protein: CAISAGTGPYEQYF.

V is TRBV4-1 and J is TRBJ2-3; D is ambiguous. The length of the CDR3 is 14 residues. Germline V CDR1 and CDR2: MGHRA, YSYEKL. Trimming left V 1 base short and J 4 bases short, with 9 bases between. The CDR3 nucleotides read TGCGCCAGCAGCCAAGGAGTCGAAGCAGATACGCAGTATTTT. Translated: CASSQGVEADTQYF.

The chain recombines TRBV9 with TRBJ2-5; no firm D call. Trimming took off 0 bases at V and 1 base at J, with 7 bases between the two ends. The CDR3 spans 14 residues. Germline lookup yields CDR1 SGDLS and CDR2 YYNGEE. In nucleotides, the CDR3 is TGTGCCAGCAGCGTAGACGCCCCCCAAGAGACCCAGTACTTC. Protein product: CASSVDAPQETQYF.

The sample holds a few counts of this clonotype. The chain recombines TRBV3-1 with TRBJ2-3; 9 nucleotides match TRBD2. This CDR3 region has 14 residues. V trimming: 5 bases; J trimming: 6 bases; junction bases outside the gene matches: 6. CDR1 is LGHDT, CDR2 YNNKEL, per germline (reference sequence). This CDR3 is CASSLQRGDDTQYF. The CDR3, as DNA: TGTGCCAGCAGCTTACAGCGGGGGGACGATACGCAGTATTTT.

The chain is built from TRBV29-1 and TRBJ1-1; D is unresolved. The CDR3 length is 14 residues. Germline lookup yields CDR1 SQVTM and CDR2 ANQGSEA. V lost 5 bases, J lost 1 base, and 14 bases lay in between. CDR3 in DNA: TGCAGCGTTCAAAGCGGGAGGCCGAACACTGAAGCTTTCTTT. Translated: CSVQSGRPNTEAFF.